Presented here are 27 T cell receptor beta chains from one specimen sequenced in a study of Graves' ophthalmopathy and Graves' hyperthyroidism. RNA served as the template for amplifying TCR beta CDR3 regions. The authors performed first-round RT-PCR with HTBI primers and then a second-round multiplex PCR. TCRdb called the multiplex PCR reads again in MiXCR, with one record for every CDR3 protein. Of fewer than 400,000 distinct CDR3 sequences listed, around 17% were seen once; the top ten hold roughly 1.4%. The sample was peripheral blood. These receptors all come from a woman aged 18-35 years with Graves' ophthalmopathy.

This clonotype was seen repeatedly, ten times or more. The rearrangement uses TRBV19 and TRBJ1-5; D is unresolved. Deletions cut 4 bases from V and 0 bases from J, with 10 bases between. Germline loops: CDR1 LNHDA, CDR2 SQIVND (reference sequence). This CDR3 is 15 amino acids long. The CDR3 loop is CASSTRQISNQPQHF. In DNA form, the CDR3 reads TGTGCCAGTAGTACCCGACAAATTAGCAATCAGCCCCAGCATTTT.

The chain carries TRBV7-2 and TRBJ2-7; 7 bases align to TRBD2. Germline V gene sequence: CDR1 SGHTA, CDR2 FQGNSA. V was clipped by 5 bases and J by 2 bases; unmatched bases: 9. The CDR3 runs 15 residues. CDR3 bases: TGTGCCAGCAGCCCTGGACTAGGGATGACCTACGAGCAGTACTTC. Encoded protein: CASSPGLGMTYEQYF.

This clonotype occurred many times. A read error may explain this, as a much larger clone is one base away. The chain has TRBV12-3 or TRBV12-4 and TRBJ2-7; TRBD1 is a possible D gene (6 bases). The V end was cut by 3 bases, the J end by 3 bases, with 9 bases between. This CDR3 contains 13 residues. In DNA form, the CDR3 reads TGTGCCAGCAGTTTTGGACAGTTCTACGAGCAGTACTTC. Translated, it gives CASSFGQFYEQYF.

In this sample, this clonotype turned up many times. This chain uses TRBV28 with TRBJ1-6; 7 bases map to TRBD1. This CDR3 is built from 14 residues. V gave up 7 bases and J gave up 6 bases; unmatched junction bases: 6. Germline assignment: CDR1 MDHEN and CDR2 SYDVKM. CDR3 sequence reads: CASNLDRINSPLHF. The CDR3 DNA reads TGTGCCAGCAATCTGGACAGGATTAATTCACCCCTCCACTTT.

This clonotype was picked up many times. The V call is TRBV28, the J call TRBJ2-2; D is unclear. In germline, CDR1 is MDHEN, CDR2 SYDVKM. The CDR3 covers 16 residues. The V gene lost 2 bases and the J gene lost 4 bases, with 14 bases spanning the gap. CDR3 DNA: TGTGCCAGCAGTTTAGCTCCGGCCTTGGGCACCGGGGAGCTGTTTTTT. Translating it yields CASSLAPALGTGELFF. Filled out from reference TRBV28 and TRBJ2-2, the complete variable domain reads DVKVTQSSRYLVKRTGEKVFLECVQDMDHENMFWYRQDPGLGLRLIYFSYDVKMKEKGDIPEGYSVSREKKERFSLILESASTNQTSMYLCASSLAPALGTGELFFGEGSRLTVL.

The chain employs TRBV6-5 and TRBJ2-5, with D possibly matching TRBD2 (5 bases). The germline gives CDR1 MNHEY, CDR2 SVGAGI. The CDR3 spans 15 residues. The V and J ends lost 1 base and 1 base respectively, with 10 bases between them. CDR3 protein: CASSYWRNFQETQYF. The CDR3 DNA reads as TGTGCCAGCAGTTACTGGAGGAACTTCCAAGAGACCCAGTACTTC.

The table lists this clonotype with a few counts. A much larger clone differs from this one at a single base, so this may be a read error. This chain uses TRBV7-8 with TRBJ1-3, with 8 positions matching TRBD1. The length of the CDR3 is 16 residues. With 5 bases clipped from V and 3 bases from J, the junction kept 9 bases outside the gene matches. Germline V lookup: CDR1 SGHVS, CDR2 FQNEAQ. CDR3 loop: CASSIRDRSFGNTIYF. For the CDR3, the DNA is TGTGCCAGCAGCATAAGGGACAGGAGCTTTGGAAACACCATATATTTT.

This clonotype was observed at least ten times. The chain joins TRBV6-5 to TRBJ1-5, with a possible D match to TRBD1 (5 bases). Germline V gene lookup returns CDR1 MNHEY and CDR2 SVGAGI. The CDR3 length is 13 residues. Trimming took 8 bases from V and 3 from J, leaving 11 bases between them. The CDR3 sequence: CASVVGLNQPQHF. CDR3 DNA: TGTGCCAGCGTAGTGGGGCTCAATCAGCCCCAGCATTTT.

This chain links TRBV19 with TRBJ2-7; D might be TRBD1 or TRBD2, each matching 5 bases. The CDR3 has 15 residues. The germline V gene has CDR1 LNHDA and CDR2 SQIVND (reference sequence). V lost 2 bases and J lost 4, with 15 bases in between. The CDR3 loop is CASSILAGATYEQYF. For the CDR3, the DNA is TGTGCCAGTAGTATACTAGCCGGGGCGACTTACGAGCAGTACTTC.

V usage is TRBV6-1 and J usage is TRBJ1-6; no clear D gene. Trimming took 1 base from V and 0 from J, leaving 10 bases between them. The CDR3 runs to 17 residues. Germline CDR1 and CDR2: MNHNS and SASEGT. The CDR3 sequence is CASSEELGYSYNSPLHF. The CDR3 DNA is TGTGCCAGCAGTGAAGAGCTGGGGTACTCCTATAATTCACCCCTCCACTTT.

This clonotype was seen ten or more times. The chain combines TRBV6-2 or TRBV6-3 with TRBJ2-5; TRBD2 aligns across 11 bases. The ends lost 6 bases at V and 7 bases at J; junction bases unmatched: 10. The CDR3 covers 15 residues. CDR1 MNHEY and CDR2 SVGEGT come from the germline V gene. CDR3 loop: CASRRSSGGPGTQYF. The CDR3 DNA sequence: TGTGCCAGCAGAAGATCTAGCGGGGGGCCCGGGACCCAGTACTTC.

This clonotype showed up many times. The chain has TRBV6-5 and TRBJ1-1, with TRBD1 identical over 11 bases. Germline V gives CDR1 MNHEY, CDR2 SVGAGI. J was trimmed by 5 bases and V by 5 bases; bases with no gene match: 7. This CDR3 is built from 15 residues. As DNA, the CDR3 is TGTGCCAGCAGTCCCGGGACAGGGGGTTATACTGAAGCTTTCTTT. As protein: CASSPGTGGYTEAFF.

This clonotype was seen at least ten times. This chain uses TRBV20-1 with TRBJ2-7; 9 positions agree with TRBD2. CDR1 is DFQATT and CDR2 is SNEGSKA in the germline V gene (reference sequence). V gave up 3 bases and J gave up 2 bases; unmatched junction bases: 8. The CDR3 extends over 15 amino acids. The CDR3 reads CSARGLLAGTYEQYF. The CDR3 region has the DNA TGCAGTGCTAGGGGCCTTCTAGCGGGAACCTACGAGCAGTACTTC.

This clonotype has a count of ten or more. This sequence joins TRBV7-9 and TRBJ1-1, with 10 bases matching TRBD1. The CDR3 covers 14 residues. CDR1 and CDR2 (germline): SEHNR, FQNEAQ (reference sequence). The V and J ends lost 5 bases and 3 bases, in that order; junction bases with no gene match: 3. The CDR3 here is CASSLGTGDTEAFF. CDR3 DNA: TGTGCCAGCAGCCTCGGGACAGGGGACACTGAAGCTTTCTTT. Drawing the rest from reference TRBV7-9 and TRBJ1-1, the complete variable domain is DTGVSQNPRHKITKRGQNVTFRCDPISEHNRLYWYRQTLGQGPEFLTYFQNEAQLEKSRLLSDRFSAERPKGSFSTLEIQRTEQGDSAMYLCASSLGTGDTEAFFGQGTRLTVV.

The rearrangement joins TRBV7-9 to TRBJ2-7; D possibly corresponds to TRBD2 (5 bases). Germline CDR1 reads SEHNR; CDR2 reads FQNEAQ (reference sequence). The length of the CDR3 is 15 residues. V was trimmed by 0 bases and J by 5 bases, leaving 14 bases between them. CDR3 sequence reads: CASSLAKVEGNEQYF. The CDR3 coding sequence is TGTGCCAGCAGCTTAGCGAAAGTAGAGGGTAACGAGCAGTACTTC.

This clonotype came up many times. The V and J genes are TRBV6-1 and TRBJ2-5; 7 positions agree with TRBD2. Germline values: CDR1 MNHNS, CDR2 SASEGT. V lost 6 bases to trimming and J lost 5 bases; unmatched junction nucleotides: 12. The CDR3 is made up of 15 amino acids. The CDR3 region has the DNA TGTGCCAGCAGCCGCCCCCTGAGGGGAGGGGAGACCCAGTACTTC. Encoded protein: CASSRPLRGGETQYF.

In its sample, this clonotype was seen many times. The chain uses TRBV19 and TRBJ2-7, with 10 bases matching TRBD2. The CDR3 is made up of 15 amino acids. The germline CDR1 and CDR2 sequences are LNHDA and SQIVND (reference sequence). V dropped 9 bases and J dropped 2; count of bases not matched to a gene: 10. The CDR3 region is CASRRAGGSPYEQYF. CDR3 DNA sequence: TGTGCCAGCCGACGAGCGGGAGGGAGCCCCTACGAGCAGTACTTC.

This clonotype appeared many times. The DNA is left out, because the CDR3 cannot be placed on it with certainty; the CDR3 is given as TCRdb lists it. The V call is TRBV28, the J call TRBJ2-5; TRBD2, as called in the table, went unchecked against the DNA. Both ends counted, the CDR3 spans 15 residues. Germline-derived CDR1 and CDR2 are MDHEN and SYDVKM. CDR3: CASSSSGLAKETQYF.

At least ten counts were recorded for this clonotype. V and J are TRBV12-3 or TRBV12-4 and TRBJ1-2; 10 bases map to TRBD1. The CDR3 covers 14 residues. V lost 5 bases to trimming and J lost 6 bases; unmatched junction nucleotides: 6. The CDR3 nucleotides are TGTGCCAGCAGTCCGGGACAGGGGAGGGATGGCTACACCTTC. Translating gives CASSPGQGRDGYTF.

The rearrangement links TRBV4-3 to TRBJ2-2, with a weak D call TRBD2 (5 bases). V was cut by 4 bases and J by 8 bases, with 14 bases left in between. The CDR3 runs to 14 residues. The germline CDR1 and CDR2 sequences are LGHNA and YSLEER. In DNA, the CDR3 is TGCGCCAGCAGCCTCATAATAGCGTCTGGGGAGCTGTTTTTT. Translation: CASSLIIASGELFF.

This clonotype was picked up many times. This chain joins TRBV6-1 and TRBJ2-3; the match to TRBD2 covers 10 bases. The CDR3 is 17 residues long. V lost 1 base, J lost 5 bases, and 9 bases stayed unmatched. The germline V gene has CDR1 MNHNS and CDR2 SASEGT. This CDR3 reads CASSEVASGGIVDTQYF. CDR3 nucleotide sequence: TGTGCCAGCAGTGAAGTGGCTAGCGGGGGAATAGTAGATACGCAGTATTTT.

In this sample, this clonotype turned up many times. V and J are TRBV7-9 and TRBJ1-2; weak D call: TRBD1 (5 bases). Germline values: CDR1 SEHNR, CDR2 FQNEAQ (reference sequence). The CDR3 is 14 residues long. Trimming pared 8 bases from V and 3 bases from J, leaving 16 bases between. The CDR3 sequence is CASQGGQEYYGYTF. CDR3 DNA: TGTGCCAGCCAGGGCGGGCAGGAGTACTATGGCTACACCTTC.

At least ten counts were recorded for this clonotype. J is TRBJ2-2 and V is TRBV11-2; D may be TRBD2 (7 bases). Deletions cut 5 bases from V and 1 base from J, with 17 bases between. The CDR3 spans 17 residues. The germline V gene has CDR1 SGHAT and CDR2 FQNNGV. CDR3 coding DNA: TGTGCCAGCAGCCCCCGAGGGGGGGGCAAGAACACCGGGGAGCTGTTTTTT. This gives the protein CASSPRGGGKNTGELFF.

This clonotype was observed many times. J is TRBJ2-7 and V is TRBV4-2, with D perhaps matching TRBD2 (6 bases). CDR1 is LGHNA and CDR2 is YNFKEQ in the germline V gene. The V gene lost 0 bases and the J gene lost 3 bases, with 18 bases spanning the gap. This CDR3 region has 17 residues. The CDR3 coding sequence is TGTGCCAGCAGCCAAGACCCCTTCGGCCTAGCGATCTACGAGCAGTACTTC. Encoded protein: CASSQDPFGLAIYEQYF.

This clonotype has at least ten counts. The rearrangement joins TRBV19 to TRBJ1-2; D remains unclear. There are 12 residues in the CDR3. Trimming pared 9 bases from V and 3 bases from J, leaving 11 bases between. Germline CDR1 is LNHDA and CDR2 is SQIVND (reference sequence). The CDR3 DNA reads TGTGCCAGCGAGGCAGTAGACTATGGCTACACCTTC. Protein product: CASEAVDYGYTF.

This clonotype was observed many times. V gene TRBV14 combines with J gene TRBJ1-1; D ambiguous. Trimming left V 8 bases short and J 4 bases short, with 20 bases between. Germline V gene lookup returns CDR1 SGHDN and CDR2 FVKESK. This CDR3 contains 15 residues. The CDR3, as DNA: TGTGCCAGCCATTTTTTTCCTAAAACGGTCACTGAAGCTTTCTTT. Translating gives CASHFFPKTVTEAFF.

CDR3: CAISAGTGGWTEAFF. CDR3 sequence (DNA): TGTGCCATCAGTGCCGGGACAGGGGGATGGACTGAAGCTTTCTTT. The chain uses TRBV10-3 and TRBJ1-1, with TRBD1 identical over 11 bases. Trimming at V came to 4 bases and at J to 5 bases, leaving 6 bases not matched to a gene. The length of the CDR3 is 15 residues. From germline, CDR1 is ENHRY and CDR2 SYGVKD.